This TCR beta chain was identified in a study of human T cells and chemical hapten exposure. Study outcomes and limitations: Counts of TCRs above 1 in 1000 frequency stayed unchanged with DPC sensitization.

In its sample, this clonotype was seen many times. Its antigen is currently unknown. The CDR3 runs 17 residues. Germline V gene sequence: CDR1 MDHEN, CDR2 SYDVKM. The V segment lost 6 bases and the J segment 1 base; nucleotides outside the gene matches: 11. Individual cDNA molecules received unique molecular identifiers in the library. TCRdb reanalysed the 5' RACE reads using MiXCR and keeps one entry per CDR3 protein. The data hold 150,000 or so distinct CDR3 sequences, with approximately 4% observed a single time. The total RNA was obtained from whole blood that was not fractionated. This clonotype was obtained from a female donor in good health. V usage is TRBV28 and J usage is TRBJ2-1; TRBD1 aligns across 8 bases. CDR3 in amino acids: CASSSLAQGASYNEQFF. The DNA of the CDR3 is TGTGCCAGCAGCTCCCTGGCGCAGGGGGCATCCTACAATGAGCAGTTCTTC.